Included here is one T cell receptor (beta chain) sequence, with context. Primers used for first-strand cDNA, a TRAV- and TRBV-specific set, covered both alpha and beta chains. PCR amplification of the TCRs was performed with Phusion for about 20 PCR cycles, and it relied on a constant-region primer together with a V-primer adapter. TCRdb re-called the reads with MiXCR, one entry per CDR3 protein. The sample records 17,000 or so distinct CDR3 sequences, 70% being singletons. Unmatched junction bases numbered 3, after V lost 5 bases and J lost 3 bases. The CDR3 spans 14 residues. CDR1 is DFQATT, CDR2 SNEGSKA, per germline (reference sequence). The data were obtained in a study of low-dose radiotherapy and immunotherapy resistance in tumors. Study summary: Cohort 1 was treated with 0.5 Gy per fraction at 2-week intervals, amounting to 6.5 Gy overall. Across 26 weeks, 13 Gy in total went to Cohort 2, delivered as 1 Gy per fraction every two weeks.

J is TRBJ2-7 and V is TRBV20-1; 14 nucleotides match TRBD2. This TCR was recovered from a human donor with advanced metastatic prostate, ovarian, gallbladder or colorectal cancer (not recorded which). This table probably holds off-target reads from a library built for another chain. The CDR3 nucleotides read TGCAGTGCTTTCGGACTAGCGGGAGGCTACGAGCAGTACTTC. Its translation is CSAFGLAGGYEQYF.